Below are 32 T cell receptor beta chains sequenced from a single sample in a study of T cells in Graves' hyperthyroidism and ophthalmopathy. Researchers took RNA transcripts and amplified the TCR beta CDR3 regions from them. Using the HTBI primer set, a first-round RT-PCR was run on the TCR CDR3. MiXCR, applied by TCRdb to the multiplex PCR reads, yields one record per CDR3 protein. The table records around 500,000 distinct CDR3 sequences, approximately 23% of them present only once. Sample: blood. These receptors were taken from a woman aged 70-85 years with Graves' ophthalmopathy.

The chain employs TRBV5-5 and TRBJ1-5; 7 bases are a match to TRBD1. CDR3 length: 12 residues. Germline V gives CDR1 SGHKS, CDR2 YYEKEE (reference sequence). Trimming at V came to 1 base and at J to 11 bases, leaving 3 bases not matched to a gene. CDR3 region: CASSLRQGAQHF. The CDR3 coding sequence is TGTGCCAGCAGCTTGAGGCAGGGGGCCCAGCATTTT.

The chain couples TRBV7-9 to TRBJ2-7; TRBD2 is a possible D gene (5 bases). The CDR3 sequence is 14 residues long. The V gene lost 3 bases and the J gene lost 4 bases, with 13 bases spanning the gap. The germline V gene has CDR1 SEHNR and CDR2 FQNEAQ (reference sequence). The CDR3 reads CASSFMGVTYEQYF. The CDR3 DNA sequence: TGTGCCAGCAGCTTTATGGGAGTGACATACGAGCAGTACTTC.

This clonotype was seen a handful of times. This rearrangement joins TRBV5-8 to TRBJ2-1; TRBD1 matches at 7 bases. The CDR3 runs 14 residues. Germline CDR1 reads SGHTS; CDR2 reads YDEGEE. The ends lost 8 bases at V and 4 bases at J; junction bases unmatched: 9. The CDR3 region has the DNA TGTGCCAGACCGAACAGGGGCCCTTACAATGAGCAGTTCTTC. Protein sequence: CARPNRGPYNEQFF.

This CDR3 reads CASSSTGFDYGYTF. CDR3 sequence (DNA): TGTGCCAGCAGCTCCACAGGGTTTGACTATGGCTACACCTTC. The chain has TRBV7-9 and TRBJ1-2; D is possibly TRBD1 (6 bases). The CDR3 is 14 amino acids. Trimming removed 4 bases at V and 3 bases at J, with 12 bases between. Per germline, CDR1 SEHNR and CDR2 FQNEAQ (reference sequence). Variable domain in full (rest from reference TRBV7-9 and TRBJ1-2): DTGVSQNPRHKITKRGQNVTFRCDPISEHNRLYWYRQTLGQGPEFLTYFQNEAQLEKSRLLSDRFSAERPKGSFSTLEIQRTEQGDSAMYLCASSSTGFDYGYTFGSGTRLTVV.

This clonotype was seen at least ten times. The chain recombines TRBV7-2 with TRBJ2-1; weak D call: TRBD1 (7 bases). V lost 1 base and J lost 0, with 10 bases in between. The germline V gene has CDR1 SGHTA and CDR2 FQGNSA. The CDR3 covers 16 residues. The CDR3 DNA reads as TGTGCCAGCAGCTTAGGCGGGACAGCCTCCTACAATGAGCAGTTCTTC. Encoded protein: CASSLGGTASYNEQFF.

In its sample, this clonotype was seen a few times. J is TRBJ2-2 and V is TRBV5-5; D uncertain. CDR1 and CDR2 from the germline V gene are SGHKS and YYEKEE (reference sequence). Trimming cost V 7 bases and J 8 bases, with 12 bases left between them. The CDR3 covers 12 residues. Here the CDR3 reads CASGLQDGELFF. CDR3 nucleotides: TGTGCCAGCGGGCTCCAGGATGGGGAGCTGTTTTTT. Complete variable domain (other parts from reference TRBV5-5 and TRBJ2-2): DAGVTQSPTHLIKTRGQQVTLRCSPISGHKSVSWYQQVLGQGPQFIFQYYEKEERGRGNFPDRFSARQFPNYSSELNVNALLLGDSALYLCASGLQDGELFFGEGSRLTVL.

This chain connects TRBV6-1 to TRBJ2-7, with 7 bases that match TRBD1. The germline CDR1 and CDR2 sequences are MNHNS and SASEGT. The CDR3 loop spans 15 amino acids. V gave up 1 base and J gave up 4 bases; unmatched junction bases: 7. The CDR3 region has the DNA TGTGCCAGCAGTGAAGGAGGCAGGGGGACATACGAGCAGTACGTC. The encoded protein is CASSEGGRGTYEQYV.

The chain employs TRBV28 and TRBJ2-1, with a tentative D call TRBD2 (5 bases). V was cut by 4 bases and J by 9 bases, with 16 bases left in between. Germline-derived CDR1 and CDR2 are MDHEN and SYDVKM. The CDR3 contains 14 residues. CDR3 in amino acids: CASSSSRTWSEQFF. The CDR3 bases are TGTGCCAGCAGTTCTTCCAGGACTTGGAGTGAGCAGTTCTTC.

The chain couples TRBV20-1 to TRBJ1-2; perhaps TRBD1 as D (5 bases). Trimming took 2 bases from V and 8 from J, leaving 15 bases between them. CDR1 DFQATT and CDR2 SNEGSKA come from the germline V gene (reference sequence). The CDR3 is made up of 13 amino acids. CDR3 residues: CSARSHSGQGYTF. Written as DNA, the CDR3 is TGCAGTGCTAGATCCCACTCGGGGCAGGGCTACACCTTC.

This clonotype was counted only a few times. In nucleotides, the CDR3 is TGCAGCGTGGCCCACCCAAAATTCTATGGCTACACCTTC. Protein: CSVAHPKFYGYTF. The V call is TRBV29-1, the J call TRBJ1-2; D remains ambiguous. This CDR3 has 13 residues. Trimming left V 6 bases short and J 4 bases short, with 15 bases between. The germline CDR1 and CDR2 sequences are SQVTM and ANQGSEA.

The rearrangement links TRBV9 to TRBJ1-6; possible D gene TRBD1, 6 bases. CDR1 is SGDLS and CDR2 is YYNGEE in the germline V gene. The CDR3 is made up of 14 amino acids. With 4 bases removed from V and 10 bases from J, the gap between germline ends came to 15 bases. CDR3 sequence reads: CASSQREGESPLHF. CDR3 in DNA: TGTGCCAGCAGCCAACGAGAGGGGGAGTCACCCCTCCACTTT.

There are many counts of this clonotype. The chain links TRBV28 to TRBJ2-7, with 10 bases fitting TRBD1. The CDR3 is made up of 16 amino acids. V lost 4 bases, J lost 5 bases, and 11 bases stayed unmatched. Germline V gene sequence: CDR1 MDHEN, CDR2 SYDVKM. The CDR3 here is CASSWVPGQGSDEQYF. The CDR3 DNA follows: TGTGCCAGCAGTTGGGTTCCGGGACAGGGGTCCGACGAGCAGTACTTC.

This clonotype was detected only a few times. This chain connects TRBV6-1 to TRBJ2-5, with D perhaps TRBD1 (5 bases). The CDR3 covers 12 residues. Germline-derived CDR1 and CDR2 are MNHNS and SASEGT. V was trimmed by 4 bases and J by 5 bases, leaving 8 bases between them. The CDR3 bases are TGTGCCAGCAGTGCAGGGTACGAGACCCAGTACTTC. This encodes CASSAGYETQYF.

As for this clonotype: This may be a read error, as it is one base from a much larger clone. The V and J genes are TRBV12-3 or TRBV12-4 and TRBJ1-1, with 8 bases aligning to TRBD1. The CDR3 spans 16 residues. The CDR3 is CASGLGAGQGNTEAFF. The CDR3 DNA reads as TGTGCCAGCGGTTTAGGGGCTGGACAGGGGAACACTGAAGCTTTCTTT.

The rearrangement links TRBV6-2 or TRBV6-3 to TRBJ1-4; D gene unclear. The CDR3 spans 13 residues. V was clipped by 10 bases and J by 0 bases, with 9 bases between them. The V gene's germline CDR1 is MNHEY and CDR2 SVGEGT. CDR3 sequence (DNA): TGTGCCACCTCAGGTGCAACTAATGAAAAACTGTTTTTT. Protein product: CATSGATNEKLFF.

This clonotype was recorded a few times. V gene TRBV29-1 combines with J gene TRBJ1-2; TRBD1 matches at 8 bases. This CDR3 region has 13 residues. V lost 6 bases and J lost 7; bases outside the gene matches: 10. Germline V CDR1 and CDR2: SQVTM, ANQGSEA. CDR3 DNA sequence: TGCAGCGTGCTAGTCACAGGGGGTGGTGGCTACACCTTC. Encoded protein: CSVLVTGGGGYTF. The full variable domain, in which reference TRBV29-1 and TRBJ1-2 provide the parts outside the CDR3, is SAVISQKPSRDICQRGTSLTIQCQVDSQVTMMFWYRQQPGQSLTLIATANQGSEATYESGFVIDKFPISRPNLTFSTLTVSNMSPEDSSIYLCSVLVTGGGGYTFGSGTRLTVV.

In its sample, this clonotype was seen a few times. The chain employs TRBV2 and TRBJ1-6; D perhaps matches TRBD1 (6 bases). The germline gives CDR1 SNHLY, CDR2 FYNNEI. The CDR3 loop spans 13 amino acids. V was cut by 4 bases and J by 7 bases, with 8 bases left in between. The CDR3 reads CASSARGNSPLHF. The CDR3 DNA is TGTGCCAGCAGTGCCAGGGGAAATTCACCCCTCCACTTT.

Comments on this clonotype: At one of its ends the junction is not consistent with the germline gene, which may arise from a read error. The chain links TRBV3-1 to TRBJ2-7; 12 bases align to TRBD2. The CDR3 has 16 amino acids. Germline V gives CDR1 LGHDT, CDR2 YNNKEL (reference sequence). CDR3 in DNA: TGCGCCAGCAGCCAACACCCCGGGACTAGCGGGTACGAGCAGTACTTC. This encodes CASSQHPGTSGYEQYF.

This clonotype turned up a few times. CDR3: CASSHVTGEYEQYF. The CDR3 DNA is TGCGCCAGCAGCCATGTGACAGGGGAATACGAGCAGTACTTC. The gene calls are TRBV4-3 and TRBJ2-7, with 8 nucleotides matching TRBD1. The CDR3 runs to 14 residues. Germline V CDR1 and CDR2: LGHNA, YSLEER. V lost 3 bases and J lost 4; bases outside the gene matches: 5.

The chain links TRBV6-1 to TRBJ2-3; no definite D call. Germline V gives CDR1 MNHNS, CDR2 SASEGT. The V gene lost 4 bases and the J gene lost 1 base, with 15 bases spanning the gap. The CDR3 has 16 residues. The CDR3 DNA reads as TGTGCCAGCAGTGTAGGGCTTTCTGCGGGCACAGATACGCAGTATTTT. Translated, it gives CASSVGLSAGTDTQYF.

V usage is TRBV7-8 and J usage is TRBJ2-7; no definite D call. The CDR3 is made up of 13 amino acids. The germline V gene encodes CDR1 SGHVS and CDR2 FQNEAQ. Deletions cut 4 bases from V and 5 bases from J, with 12 bases between. CDR3: CASSSGVSHEQYF. The CDR3, as DNA: TGTGCCAGCAGCTCCGGAGTATCACACGAGCAGTACTTC.

This clonotype was picked up many times. In DNA, the CDR3 is TGTGCCTGGAGTGTACGGGGGGTTAACTATGGCTACACCTTC. Translated: CAWSVRGVNYGYTF. V gene TRBV30 combines with J gene TRBJ1-2; D might be TRBD1 (5 bases). The CDR3 has 14 residues. Germline V gene sequence: CDR1 GTSNPN, CDR2 SVGIG (reference sequence). V lost 0 bases, J lost 1 base, and 9 bases lay in between.

A few counts support this clonotype. The CDR3 nucleotides read TGTGCCAGTAGTATAAGCGGGAGAGAATACGAGCAGTACTTC. Its protein product is CASSISGREYEQYF. The chain couples TRBV19 to TRBJ2-7; 8 positions match TRBD2. CDR1 is LNHDA and CDR2 is SQIVND in the germline V gene (reference sequence). Trimming at V came to 2 bases and at J to 4 bases, leaving 4 bases not matched to a gene. This CDR3 region has 14 residues.

The table lists this clonotype with many counts. V usage is TRBV28 and J usage is TRBJ2-3; TRBD2 matches at 8 bases. CDR1 is MDHEN and CDR2 is SYDVKM in the germline V gene. V gave up 4 bases and J gave up 2 bases; unmatched junction bases: 11. This CDR3 has 17 residues. This CDR3 is CASSSHPGGVLTDTQYF. The CDR3 bases are TGTGCCAGCAGTTCACATCCGGGAGGGGTCCTCACAGATACGCAGTATTTT.

This clonotype was seen repeatedly, ten times or more. The genes are TRBV7-8 and TRBJ1-1; D is undetermined. V was shortened by 3 bases and J by 1 base, with 12 bases between the two germline ends. The CDR3 is made up of 15 amino acids. Germline assignment: CDR1 SGHVS and CDR2 FQNEAQ. CDR3 sequence (DNA): TGTGCCAGCAGCTTTGTAGCAGCGAGGAACACTGAAGCTTTCTTT. Its translation: CASSFVAARNTEAFF.

J is TRBJ1-2 and V is TRBV18, with D possibly being TRBD1 (6 bases). Trimming shortened V by 3 bases and J by 7 bases, and 12 bases separated the two germline ends. CDR1 is KGHSH, CDR2 LQKENI, per germline. The CDR3 has 13 amino acids. In DNA form, the CDR3 reads TGTGCCAGCTCACCGGACAGCGTCGGTGGCTACACCTTC. Amino acid sequence: CASSPDSVGGYTF.

This clonotype was observed many times. J is TRBJ2-7 and V is TRBV28; TRBD2 aligns across 14 bases. The CDR3 is 14 amino acids. The germline gives CDR1 MDHEN, CDR2 SYDVKM. J lost 3 bases, V lost 8 bases, and 3 bases had no gene match. DNA of the CDR3: TGTGCCAGCCAGGGACTAGCGGGAGTCTACGAGCAGTACTTC. Translated: CASQGLAGVYEQYF.

This clonotype was detected ten times or more. The chain has TRBV7-2 and TRBJ1-1; D is unresolved. In germline, CDR1 is SGHTA, CDR2 FQGNSA. V lost 5 bases to trimming and J lost 0 bases, with 7 bases between them. The CDR3 runs to 13 residues. The CDR3: CASSDFMNTEAFF. DNA of the CDR3: TGTGCCAGCAGCGACTTCATGAACACTGAAGCTTTCTTT.

This clonotype was picked up a small number of times. The genes are TRBV12-5 and TRBJ1-6; maybe TRBD1 (6 bases). Germline V gene data show CDR1 as LGHNT and CDR2 as FRNRAP. V lost 2 bases, J lost 4 bases, and 18 bases lay in between. This CDR3 contains 18 residues. In DNA form, the CDR3 reads TGTGCTAGTGGTTTGACCCTTGGGGCAGGGGAATATAATTCACCCCTCCACTTT. Its protein is CASGLTLGAGEYNSPLHF. Combining the CDR3 with reference TRBV12-5 and TRBJ1-6 gives the whole variable domain DARVTQTPRHKVTEMGQEVTMRCQPILGHNTVFWYRQTMMQGLELLAYFRNRAPLDDSGMPKDRFSAEMPDATLATLKIQPSEPRDSAVYFCASGLTLGAGEYNSPLHFGNGTRLTVT.

CDR3 amino acids: CANRFLAGGWEQYF. In DNA, the CDR3 is TGTGCCAACAGGTTTTTGGCGGGAGGGTGGGAGCAGTACTTC. V gene TRBV12-3 or TRBV12-4 combines with J gene TRBJ2-7, with 9 bases that match TRBD2. With 10 bases clipped from V and 7 bases from J, the junction kept 14 bases outside the gene matches. The CDR3 length is 14 residues.

The chain carries TRBV30 and TRBJ2-3; no firm D call. V was pared by 0 bases and J by 11 bases, with 9 bases between. Germline-derived CDR1 and CDR2 are GTSNPN and SVGIG (reference sequence). CDR3 length: 11 residues. CDR3 in amino acids: CAWSVRSLQYF. In DNA, the CDR3 is TGTGCCTGGAGTGTACGTAGCCTGCAGTATTTT.

This clonotype occurred many times. J is TRBJ1-1 and V is TRBV2; possibly TRBD1 for D (5 bases). The CDR3 loop spans 15 amino acids. The ends were cut back, 2 bases at V and 8 bases at J, with 18 bases in the middle. Germline V gene sequence: CDR1 SNHLY, CDR2 FYNNEI. CDR3 sequence: CASSERTGTGSEAFF. The CDR3 nucleotides are TGTGCCAGCAGTGAACGAACGGGGACTGGCTCCGAAGCTTTCTTT.